The T cell receptor beta chain described here comes from a study of T cells in Graves' hyperthyroidism and ophthalmopathy. This clonotype showed up many times. The CDR3 sequence is 14 residues long. The germline V gene encodes CDR1 SNHLY and CDR2 FYNNEI. V lost 4 bases and J 3 bases, leaving 12 bases between the germline ends. Amplification of TCR beta CDR3 regions used RNA as the template. HTBI primers were the set used in a first-round RT-PCR of the TCR CDR3. Each CDR3 protein gets one entry after TCRdb re-called the multiplex PCR reads with MiXCR. The profile shows 340,000 or so distinct CDR3 sequences, around 20% of them singletons.

The sequence derives from a woman aged 45-59 years with Graves' hyperthyroidism. Sequenced: blood. V usage is TRBV2 and J usage is TRBJ1-2; perhaps TRBD1 as D (6 bases). In nucleotides, the CDR3 is TGTGCCAGCAGTGGGGGGGCGATCGACTATGGCTACACCTTC. It codes for CASSGGAIDYGYTF.